The clone carrying this T cell receptor beta chain was seen many times. Its antigen is unknown. CDR1 and CDR2 (germline): MNHEY, SVGAGI. CDR3 length: 17 amino acids. Trimming cost V 5 bases and J 7 bases, with 24 bases left between them. The data belong to a study of T cells after yellow fever vaccination. General observations from the study: CD4 and CD8 compartments shared a small share of clonotypes. Abundant bulk-population clonotypes could contaminate the FACS-sorted repertoires.

Conversion of TCR transcripts into cDNA relied on 5'RACE template switching, which added a universal primer site and UMIs. MiXCR, run by TCRdb on the 5' RACE reads, gives a single entry per CDR3 protein. Of about 75,000 distinct CDR3 sequences in the sample, about 7.3% are singletons; the top ten hold more than 25%. This chain links TRBV6-5 with TRBJ2-1; D may be TRBD1 (6 bases). The material sequenced was CD8+ T cells sorted from PBMCs, taken 10 days after the first yellow fever vaccination. The sequence was obtained from a man between 18 and 35 years old who received the YFV17D yellow fever vaccine. For the CDR3, the DNA is TGTGCCAGCAGTCTTAGAAACAGGGCCGCAAGTGAGAATGAGCAGTTCTTC. Protein product: CASSLRNRAASENEQFF.